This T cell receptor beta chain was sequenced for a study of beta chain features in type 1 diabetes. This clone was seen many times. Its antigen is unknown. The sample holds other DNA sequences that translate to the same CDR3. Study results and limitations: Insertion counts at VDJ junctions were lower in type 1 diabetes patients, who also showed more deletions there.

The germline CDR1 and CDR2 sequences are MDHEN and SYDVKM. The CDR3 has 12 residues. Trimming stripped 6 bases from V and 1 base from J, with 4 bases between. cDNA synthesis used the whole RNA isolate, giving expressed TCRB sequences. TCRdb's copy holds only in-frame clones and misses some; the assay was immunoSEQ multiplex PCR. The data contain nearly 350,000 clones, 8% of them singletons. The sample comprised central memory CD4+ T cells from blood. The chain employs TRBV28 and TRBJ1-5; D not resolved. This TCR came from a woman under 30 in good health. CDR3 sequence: CASRGSNQPQHF. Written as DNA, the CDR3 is TGTGCCAGCAGAGGAAGCAATCAGCCCCAGCATTTT.